Presented here are 18 T cell receptor beta chains from one specimen sequenced in a study of radiotherapy plus CTLA-4 blockade in lung cancer. Assay used: immunoSEQ multiplex PCR; TCRdb lists only in-frame clones, some missing. The sample includes about 62,000 clones, 60% to 80% seen only once; the top ten take 2.5% to 3%. Sequencing was performed on peripheral blood, taken from a patient treated with radiotherapy plus ipilimumab. These receptors all come from a human donor with non-small cell lung cancer who had a complete response to radiotherapy plus ipilimumab.

The J gene is TRBJ1-6, the V gene TRBV6-4, with D possibly TRBD1 on 6 matching bases. The CDR3 has 15 amino acids. Trimming left V 0 bases short and J 13 bases short, with 16 bases between. CDR1 and CDR2 from the germline V gene are MRHNA and SNTAGT. The DNA of the CDR3 is TGTGCCAGCAGTGACTCGGCGGGCAGGGGATCTCCCCTCCACTTT. Its translation: CASSDSAGRGSPLHF.

V and J are TRBV7-2 and TRBJ1-1, with D maybe TRBD1 (6 bases). CDR3 length equals 15 residues. Per germline, CDR1 SGHTA and CDR2 FQGNSA. Trimming stripped 1 base from V and 7 bases from J, with 16 bases between. The DNA for the CDR3 is TGTGCCAGCAGCTTAGGGGGGGCGCGGGGGGATGAAGCTTTCTTT. Translation: CASSLGGARGDEAFF.

The chain recombines TRBV13 with TRBJ2-5; 7 nucleotides match TRBD1. The J call could be wrong; TRBJ2-7 is a better fit for the DNA end. There are 14 residues in the CDR3. Per the germline V gene, CDR1 is PRHDT and CDR2 is FYEKMQ (reference sequence). CDR3 sequence: CASSNSRDSYEQYF. Written as DNA, the CDR3 is TGTGCCAGCAGCAATTCCCGGGACAGCTACGAGCAGTACTTC.

The chain is built from TRBV7-2 and TRBJ1-2, with 10 bases that match TRBD1. Trimming at V came to 5 bases and at J to 1 base, leaving 7 bases not matched to a gene. The length of the CDR3 is 16 residues. The germline CDR1 and CDR2 sequences are SGHTA and FQGNSA. The CDR3 DNA follows: TGTGCCAGCAGCACGGGGACAGGGGCGCTTAACTATGGCTACACCTTC. Its translation is CASSTGTGALNYGYTF.

The rearrangement links TRBV7-8 to TRBJ1-4, with 10 bases matching TRBD1. This CDR3 contains 15 residues. After removal of 5 bases from V and 8 bases from J, the junction contained 8 bases not matched to a gene. Looked up from germline, CDR1 is SGHVS and CDR2 is FQNEAQ. The DNA for the CDR3 is TGTGCCAGCAGCCGACCGGGACAGGGGTGGGAAAAACTGTTTTTT. It codes for CASSRPGQGWEKLFF.

The rearrangement joins TRBV14 to TRBJ2-7; the D gene is possibly TRBD1 (5 bases). V lost 0 bases to trimming and J lost 1 base, with 7 bases between them. CDR1 is SGHDN, CDR2 FVKESK, per germline. The CDR3 totals 14 residues. This chain's CDR3 is CASSQDPGSYEQYF. DNA for the CDR3: TGTGCCAGCAGCCAAGACCCAGGGTCCTACGAGCAGTACTTC.

V is TRBV7-8 and J is TRBJ2-7; 7 positions match TRBD1. The CDR3 extends over 14 amino acids. V shed 5 bases and J 6 bases; nucleotides not matched to a gene: 10. Looked up from germline, CDR1 is SGHVS and CDR2 is FQNEAQ. The CDR3 here is CASSQRQGPGEQYF. CDR3 nucleotides: TGTGCCAGCAGCCAACGACAGGGCCCGGGCGAGCAGTACTTC.

V and J are TRBV7-9 and TRBJ2-7; the match to TRBD1 covers 9 bases. Germline lookup yields CDR1 SEHNR and CDR2 FQNEAQ (reference sequence). V was pared by 5 bases and J by 0 bases, with 5 bases of the junction left unmatched. The CDR3 has 15 residues. The CDR3 loop is CASSRGQGLSYEQYF. The CDR3 nucleotides are TGTGCCAGCAGCCGGGGACAGGGCCTCTCCTACGAGCAGTACTTC.

The chain has TRBV20-1 and TRBJ1-6, with 7 bases identical to TRBD1. The CDR3 loop spans 11 amino acids. Unmatched junction bases numbered 0, after V lost 7 bases and J lost 6 bases. The germline V gene encodes CDR1 DFQATT and CDR2 SNEGSKA (reference sequence). CDR3 sequence: CSGDSNSPLHF. The CDR3, as DNA: TGCAGTGGGGACAGTAATTCACCCCTCCACTTT.

The chain combines TRBV7-2 with TRBJ2-1; 8 nucleotides match TRBD2. Per germline, CDR1 SGHTA and CDR2 FQGNSA. The CDR3 consists of 15 residues. The V and J ends lost 5 bases and 3 bases, in that order; junction bases with no gene match: 6. The CDR3 reads CASSGSGSGYNEQFF. CDR3 DNA sequence: TGTGCCAGCAGCGGCAGCGGGAGCGGCTACAATGAGCAGTTCTTC.

The V and J genes are TRBV9 and TRBJ1-4; D is uncertain. With 4 bases removed from V and 8 bases from J, the gap between germline ends came to 18 bases. The CDR3 has 15 amino acids. Per germline, CDR1 SGDLS and CDR2 YYNGEE. The DNA of the CDR3 is TGTGCCAGCAGCCTCGGGCGGGAACTGGGCGAAAAACTGTTTTTT. It codes for CASSLGRELGEKLFF.

CDR3 residues: CASSLDAQGRDYGYTF. CDR3 nucleotide sequence: TGTGCCAGCAGCTTGGATGCGCAGGGGAGGGACTATGGCTACACCTTC. The genes are TRBV5-6 and TRBJ1-2; D might be TRBD1 (6 bases). This CDR3 comprises 16 residues. Germline loops: CDR1 SGHDT, CDR2 YYEEEE. The V end was cut by 0 bases, the J end by 3 bases, with 15 bases between.

Note on this clone: Within the sample, other DNA sequences also encode this same CDR3. The J gene is TRBJ1-6, the V gene TRBV7-2; 10 bases match TRBD1. Germline trimming cut 0 bases from V and 13 bases from J; bases unmatched to any gene: 6. Germline V gives CDR1 SGHTA, CDR2 FQGNSA. The CDR3 is 15 amino acids. The CDR3 coding sequence is TGTGCCAGCAGCTTAGCCGGGACAGGGGTCTCCCCCCTCCACTTT. Translating gives CASSLAGTGVSPLHF. Filled out from reference TRBV7-2 and TRBJ1-6, the complete variable domain reads GAGVSQSPSNKVTEKGKDVELRCDPISGHTALYWYRQSLGQGLEFLIYFQGNSAPDKSGLPSDRFSAERTGGSVSTLTIQRTQQEDSAVYLCASSLAGTGVSPLHFGNGTRLTVT.

As concerns this clone: The conserved phenylalanine or tryptophan normally closing the CDR3 is absent here, so this likely arose from a read error. Because the CDR3's place on the DNA is in doubt, the DNA is left out and the CDR3 is given as listed by TCRdb. The chain carries TRBV6-5 and TRBJ1-1. The germline V gene has CDR1 MNHEY and CDR2 SVGAGI. The CDR3 region is 12 residues in length, termini included. Here the CDR3 reads CASSYLMGGLGL.

The chain couples TRBV9 to TRBJ2-2, with D possibly TRBD2 on 7 matching bases. This CDR3 contains 15 residues. V was clipped by 1 base and J by 5 bases, with 12 bases between them. Germline loops: CDR1 SGDLS, CDR2 YYNGEE. Here the CDR3 DNA reads TGTGCCAGCAGCGTACAACAGGGAGGGACCGGGGAGCTGTTTTTT. Translated: CASSVQQGGTGELFF.

The genes are TRBV5-1 and TRBJ2-7; 8 nucleotides match TRBD2. Germline V gene data show CDR1 as SGHRS and CDR2 as YFSETQ. The CDR3 runs 15 residues. V trimming: 2 bases; J trimming: 6 bases; junction bases outside the gene matches: 10. The CDR3 loop reads CASSLAGAEVREQYF. The CDR3 bases are TGCGCCAGCAGCTTAGCGGGAGCTGAGGTACGCGAGCAGTACTTC.

The rearrangement uses TRBV6-5 and TRBJ1-5; the D is unclear. CDR1 is MNHEY, CDR2 SVGAGI, per germline. CDR3 length: 12 residues. Deletions cut 2 bases from V and 9 bases from J, with 8 bases between. In DNA, the CDR3 is TGTGCCAGCAGTTACATCGGCGGGCCCCAGCATTTT. This codes for CASSYIGGPQHF.

This clone came up a few times. The chain joins TRBV28 to TRBJ2-7; TRBD2 matches 10 bases. Germline V CDR1 and CDR2: MDHEN, SYDVKM. The V segment lost 7 bases and the J segment 0 bases; nucleotides outside the gene matches: 18. The CDR3 has 19 amino acids. The CDR3: CASTGVGSSGRVSSYEQYF. The CDR3 bases are TGTGCCAGCACCGGAGTAGGGTCCAGCGGGAGGGTAAGCTCCTACGAGCAGTACTTC.